The clone carrying this T cell receptor beta chain has a count of ten or more. Its matching antigen is unknown. The germline V gene encodes CDR1 GTSNPN and CDR2 SVGIG (reference sequence). CDR3 length equals 16 residues. Trimming cost V 0 bases and J 0 bases, with 12 bases left between them. The data derive from a study of metastatic and nonmetastatic thyroid tumors. Overall study context: Repertoire comparison spanned blood and tumor or nodule tissue of malignant and benign thyroid patients. Study findings and constraints: Significantly higher TCR beta diversity was reportedly seen in malignant thyroid tumors than benign nodules, in blood and tumor.

There were no patients who had received any treatment before thyroid surgery. Authors' processing steps: Clinicopathological groups supplied CDR3 differences that were used to build a distant-metastasis classifier for papillary thyroid cancer. TCRdb re-processed the PCR reads through MiXCR. Here the V and J calls rest on TCRdb's processing, not on the authors' analysis. The profile shows 60,000 or so clones, 4% to 4.5% of them singletons. The TCR originated in a female donor with papillary thyroid cancer or a benign thyroid nodule (not recorded which). Some clones in this sample may be carry-over from other donors' samples. The chain employs TRBV30 and TRBJ1-5; TRBD1 is a possible D gene (5 bases). The source material was blood. CDR3 region: CAWSVTGFISNQPQHF. The CDR3 DNA is TGTGCCTGGAGTGTCACAGGTTTTATTAGCAATCAGCCCCAGCATTTT.